The 29 T cell receptor beta chains reported below all come from one sample, sequenced in a study of tumor-infiltrating lymphocytes in primary liver carcinoma. Extraction of RNA together with DNA used roughly 19-32 mg of unsorted bulk tissue. With around 500 ng total RNA as template and a constant-region primer, TCR beta cDNA was made. Researchers made the TCR beta libraries by running three nested multiplex PCR rounds with slightly modified ARM-PCR. Running 9 to 11 cycles apiece, the first two PCR rounds relied on TRBV1-TRBV30 forward primers together with a C-beta reverse primer. Each CDR3 protein gets one entry after TCRdb re-called the multiplex PCR reads with MiXCR. The sample shows 45,000 or so distinct CDR3 sequences, 75% of them seen only once. The sample consisted of tumor-adjacent normal liver tissue. The receptor set was obtained from a woman between 25 and 40 years old with primary liver carcinoma and hepatitis B virus infection.

Worth noting for this clonotype: The junction departs from germline at one end; a sequencing error may be responsible. The J gene is TRBJ2-7, the V gene TRBV4-1; D not resolved. CDR1 MGHRA and CDR2 YSYEKL come from the germline V gene. The CDR3 totals 16 residues. CDR3 residues: CTSSQDITVYPYEQYF. In DNA form, the CDR3 reads TGCACCAGCAGCCAAGATATTACGGTTTACCCCTACGAGCAGTACTTC.

CDR3 sequence reads: CASSQFRGLSTDTQYF. CDR3 coding DNA: TGCGCCAGCAGCCAGTTCCGGGGCTTGAGTACAGATACGCAGTATTTT. This chain links TRBV4-1 with TRBJ2-3, with D perhaps matching TRBD1 or TRBD2 (5 bases each). The CDR3 contains 16 residues. Between the trimmed V and J ends, which lost 3 bases and 3 bases, there was a span of 16 bases. Per germline, CDR1 MGHRA and CDR2 YSYEKL.

This CDR3 is CASSPSRGTSIYTQYF. In nucleotides, the CDR3 is TGTGCCAGCAGCCCATCGCGGGGAACTAGCATATATACGCAGTATTTT. The rearrangement uses TRBV7-9 and TRBJ2-3, with D perhaps TRBD2 (6 bases). V was shortened by 5 bases and J by 7 bases, with 22 bases between the two germline ends. There are 16 residues in the CDR3. The germline CDR1 and CDR2 sequences are SEHNR and FQNEAQ (reference sequence).

Regarding this clonotype: An end of the junction differs from the germline gene, which may be a read error. The V gene is TRBV4-1, the J gene TRBJ2-7; no reliable D call. The CDR3 length is 18 residues. CDR1 is MGHRA and CDR2 is YSYEKL in the germline V gene. The CDR3 DNA follows: TGCGCCAGCAGCCAGGCCCTCTCCGGCGGTCCTCTTCTCTACGATCAGTACTTC. Translation gives CASSQALSGGPLLYDQYF.

Regarding this clonotype: A read error may produce the germline difference seen at one junction end. The V and J genes are TRBV6-5 and TRBJ1-2, with 11 nucleotides matching TRBD1. The length of the CDR3 is 13 residues. Germline loops: CDR1 MNHEY, CDR2 SVGAGI. Here the CDR3 reads CSSSWTGGDGYTF. For the CDR3, the DNA is TGTTCCAGCAGTTGGACAGGGGGCGATGGCTACACCTTC.

The chain joins TRBV20-1 to TRBJ1-1, with no clear D. V was clipped by 6 bases and J by 4 bases, with 15 bases between them. The CDR3 extends over 13 amino acids. Germline CDR1 and CDR2: DFQATT and SNEGSKA (reference sequence). Here the CDR3 reads CSAYGFWTTEAFF. CDR3 DNA: TGCAGTGCCTACGGTTTTTGGACCACTGAAGCTTTCTTT.

The chain is built from TRBV29-1 and TRBJ2-4; perhaps TRBD2 as D (6 bases). V shed 5 bases and J shed 6 bases, with 20 bases lying between them. Germline assignment: CDR1 SQVTM and CDR2 ANQGSEA. The CDR3 is 15 amino acids. The CDR3 DNA reads TGCAGCGTTACATCGGAGACCGGACTAAGAAACATTCAGTACTTC. As protein: CSVTSETGLRNIQYF.

This clonotype showed up just a few times. A much larger clone is a single base away; this may be a read error. The rearrangement joins TRBV28 to TRBJ1-4; 7 bases match TRBD1. The CDR3 is 14 residues long. Germline CDR1 reads MDHEN; CDR2 reads SYDVKM. Here the CDR3 DNA reads TGTGCCAGCATCTCGACAGGGCGAACTGAAAAACTGCTTTTT. This sequence encodes CASISTGRTEKLLF.

The chain uses TRBV7-2 and TRBJ2-7; 7 positions match TRBD2. With V trimmed by 2 bases and J by 2 bases, 6 bases remained unmatched. The CDR3 is 15 residues long. Germline loops: CDR1 SGHTA, CDR2 FQGNSA. The CDR3 DNA sequence: TGTGCCAGCAGCTTAAGGTGGGAGGGAGCCTACGAGCAGTACTTC. Amino acids: CASSLRWEGAYEQYF.

The chain uses TRBV5-6 and TRBJ1-1; the D is unclear. The V gene's germline CDR1 is SGHDT and CDR2 YYEEEE. The V end lost 3 bases, the J end lost 1 base, and 13 bases lay between the germline ends. The CDR3 contains 15 residues. In nucleotides, the CDR3 is TGTGCCAGCAGCTGGAGGAACAGACCGAACACTGAAGCTTTCTTT. Its translation: CASSWRNRPNTEAFF. Combining the CDR3 with reference TRBV5-6 and TRBJ1-1 gives the whole variable domain DAGVTQSPTHLIKTRGQQVTLRCSPKSGHDTVSWYQQALGQGPQFIFQYYEEEERQRGNFPDRFSGHQFPNYSSELNVNALLLGDSALYLCASSWRNRPNTEAFFGQGTRLTVV.

In this sample, this clonotype turned up many times. The CDR3 DNA sequence: TGTGCCAGCAGTCAAGGACTAGCGGGGACCTACAATGAGCAGTTCTTC. Its protein is CASSQGLAGTYNEQFF. This sequence joins TRBV28 and TRBJ2-1; 12 bases are shared with TRBD2. J lost 2 bases, V lost 5 bases, and 4 bases had no gene match. CDR1 is MDHEN, CDR2 SYDVKM, per germline. This CDR3 has 16 amino acids.

On this clonotype itself: The germline gene is not matched at one end of the junction; a read error may be the cause. This sequence joins TRBV29-1 and TRBJ2-3; D gene unclear. CDR3 length: 14 residues. CDR1 is SQVTM, CDR2 ANQGSEA, per germline. The CDR3 is CSVRVQMGADTLYF. The CDR3, as DNA: TGCAGTGTCCGAGTGCAGATGGGCGCAGATACGCTGTATTTT.

Worth noting for this clonotype: The junction departs from germline at one end; a sequencing error may be responsible. The chain combines TRBV4-1 with TRBJ2-7; 8 bases are a match to TRBD1. CDR1 and CDR2 from the germline V gene are MGHRA and YSYEKL. This CDR3 is 16 amino acids long. DNA for the CDR3: TGCGCCAGCAGCCAAGAGGGCGCGACAGGGGTCAACGAGCAGTACTTT. It is translated as CASSQEGATGVNEQYF.

CDR3 in amino acids: CASRPGGTWNEQFF. For the CDR3, the DNA is TGTGCCAGCAGGCCCGGGGGGACCTGGAATGAGCAGTTCTTC. J is TRBJ2-1 and V is TRBV11-2; 7 bases align to TRBD2. The CDR3 has 14 residues. In germline, CDR1 is SGHAT, CDR2 FQNNGV. With V trimmed by 6 bases and J by 7 bases, 9 bases remained unmatched.

Details on this clonotype: The germline gene is not matched at one end of the junction; a read error may be the cause. The rearrangement joins TRBV11-2 to TRBJ2-1, with TRBD2 identical over 9 bases. There are 16 residues in the CDR3. CDR1 is SGHAT and CDR2 is FQNNGV in the germline V gene. CDR3 in DNA: TGTGCCAACAGCTGGGGGGGGCTAGCGGGGAACAATGAGCACTTCTTC. This gives the protein CANSWGGLAGNNEHFF.

For this clonotype: The junction differs from germline at one of its ends, possibly a read error. This rearrangement joins TRBV6-2 or TRBV6-3 to TRBJ2-2; weak D call: TRBD2 (5 bases). The CDR3 has 11 amino acids. The V gene's germline CDR1 is MNHEY and CDR2 SVGEGT. Here the CDR3 reads CASGYTGELLF. The CDR3 nucleotides are TGTGCCAGCGGGTACACTGGGGAGCTGTTATTT.

Notes on this clonotype: The CDR3 ends on some other residue instead of the conserved phenylalanine or tryptophan, so this is likely a read error. The limits of the CDR3 on the DNA are not certain, so only TCRdb's listed CDR3 is given. CDR3 protein: CASSLTGIEEMFL. The chain joins TRBV12-3 or TRBV12-4 to TRBJ2-2; the table's TRBD1 call for D was not verified on the DNA. The CDR3 is 13 amino acids long, termini counted.

Remarks on this clonotype: The CDR3 ends on some other residue instead of the conserved phenylalanine or tryptophan, so this is likely a read error. The genes are TRBV5-4 and TRBJ2-1; TRBD2 matches at 13 bases. With 4 bases clipped from V and 7 bases from J, the junction kept 11 bases outside the gene matches. The CDR3 covers 17 residues. The germline CDR1 and CDR2 sequences are SGHNT and YYREEE (reference sequence). This CDR3 reads CASSRGVTSGGTNEQFY. The CDR3 DNA is TGTGCCAGCAGCCGGGGTGTGACTAGCGGGGGGACAAATGAGCAGTTCTAC.

The chain is built from TRBV11-2 and TRBJ2-7; D may be TRBD1 (6 bases). Germline V lookup: CDR1 SGHAT, CDR2 FQNNGV. The V end lost 1 base, the J end lost 3 bases, and 16 bases lay between the germline ends. The CDR3 is 16 residues long. Here the CDR3 reads CASSLASGAGGYEQYF. In DNA form, the CDR3 reads TGTGCCAGCAGCTTAGCGTCAGGGGCAGGAGGCTACGAGCAGTACTTC.

V is TRBV7-8 and J is TRBJ2-3, with 7 bases identical to TRBD2. CDR1 and CDR2 (germline): SGHVS, FQNEAQ. V lost 5 bases to trimming and J lost 6 bases; unmatched junction nucleotides: 14. The CDR3 is 16 residues long. In nucleotides, the CDR3 is TGTGCCAGCAGCATAGGAGCGGGATGGCCTTGTGATACGCAGTATTTT. Translated, it gives CASSIGAGWPCDTQYF.

This clonotype was recorded a few times. This chain joins TRBV7-8 and TRBJ2-2; the D is unclear. CDR3 length: 14 amino acids. V was pared by 3 bases and J by 5 bases, with 10 bases between. The V gene's germline CDR1 is SGHVS and CDR2 FQNEAQ. CDR3 coding DNA: TGTGCCAGCAGCTTTGTCCTGGGAACCGGGGAGCTGTTTTTT. Amino acids: CASSFVLGTGELFF.

Comments on this clonotype: Because it lacks the conserved phenylalanine or tryptophan at the end, this CDR3 is likely a read error. The rearrangement links TRBV6-2 or TRBV6-3 to TRBJ1-5; D not certain. The germline gives CDR1 MNHEY, CDR2 SVGEGT. This CDR3 spans 13 amino acids. CDR3 DNA: TGTGCAAGCAGTTTCCGGGACAATCAGCCCCAGCATGTT. It specifies CASSFRDNQPQHV.

Remarks on this clonotype: A junction boundary mismatches the germline segment, possibly from a read error. This chain connects TRBV5-4 to TRBJ1-4; D perhaps matches TRBD1 (5 bases). CDR3 length: 15 residues. Germline V gene data show CDR1 as SGHNT and CDR2 as YYREEE (reference sequence). CDR3 protein: CTSSANRGFNEKLFF. The CDR3 DNA follows: TGTACCAGCAGCGCCAACCGGGGCTTTAATGAAAAACTGTTTTTT.

This clonotype qualifies as medium-sized. J is TRBJ2-1 and V is TRBV6-1; 8 nucleotides line up with TRBD2. J lost 6 bases, V lost 11 bases, and 12 bases had no gene match. In germline, CDR1 is MNHNS, CDR2 SASEGT. CDR3 length equals 14 residues. The chain's CDR3 is CAGAGGRGINEQFF. CDR3 DNA sequence: TGTGCCGGGGCGGGAGGACGGGGGATCAATGAGCAGTTCTTC.

The V gene is TRBV9, the J gene TRBJ2-1, with 10 bases identical to TRBD2. The CDR3 length is 15 residues. The J segment lost 4 bases and the V segment lost 0 bases, leaving 1 base of the junction unmatched. Looked up from germline, CDR1 is SGDLS and CDR2 is YYNGEE. The CDR3 sequence: CASSVVAGGYNEQFF. The DNA of the CDR3 is TGTGCCAGCAGCGTAGTAGCGGGAGGTTACAATGAGCAGTTCTTC.

This clonotype was observed a single time. Since no conserved phenylalanine or tryptophan closes the CDR3, a read error is the likely cause. The gene calls are TRBV7-9 and TRBJ2-5; no clear D gene. From germline, CDR1 is SEHNR and CDR2 FQNEAQ (reference sequence). V dropped 6 bases and J dropped 5 bases, with 7 bases sitting between them. The CDR3 runs to 11 residues. The CDR3, as DNA: TGTGCCAGCAGATCTAGGGAGACCCAGTACATC. It is translated as CASRSRETQYI.

Comment on this clonotype: A junction boundary mismatches the germline segment, possibly from a read error. V is TRBV4-3 and J is TRBJ2-1; D possibly corresponds to TRBD2 (6 bases). CDR1 and CDR2 from the germline V gene are LGHNA and YSLEER. CDR3 size: 15 residues. The CDR3 DNA sequence: TGCGCCAGCCAAGATGCGGGAAGCTCCTACAATGAGCAGTTATTC. Protein product: CASQDAGSSYNEQLF.

The chain employs TRBV12-3 or TRBV12-4 and TRBJ1-1; D is possibly TRBD1 (5 bases). This CDR3 region has 14 residues. The chain's CDR3 is CTTNSALQQGTAFF. The CDR3 DNA follows: TGTACCACCAATTCAGCCCTTCAACAAGGGACTGCTTTCTTT.

For this clonotype: One junction end does not reproduce the germline sequence, and a read error may be involved. The rearrangement uses TRBV29-1 and TRBJ2-1; TRBD2 matches 10 bases. Germline V CDR1 and CDR2: SQVTM, ANQGSEA. The CDR3 has 15 amino acids. CDR3: CRVGLTSGYYNEQFF. The DNA for the CDR3 is TGCAGGGTTGGGCTGACTAGCGGGTACTACAATGAGCAGTTCTTC.